These 10 T cell receptor beta chains were sequenced from one sample in a study of T cells in women clearing cervical HPV infection. Assay used: immunoSEQ multiplex PCR; TCRdb lists only in-frame clones, some missing. This sample lists 20,000 to 25,000 clones; its ten largest clones have over 5.5%. The sample taken for sequencing was blood buffy coat. The source is a woman aged 18-70 years with a cervical HPV16 infection that either progressed to CIN3+ or cleared (not recorded which).

A word on this clone: The CDR3 end falls 3 residues outside the read, so it is completed with the germline J gene. This chain links TRBV2 with TRBJ2-3, with 11 bases that match TRBD2. The CDR3 consists of 15 residues. Germline CDR1 and CDR2: SNHLY and FYNNEI. CDR3 loop: CASRLAGGRGETQYF. CDR3 DNA, as far as it was read: TGTGCCAGCCGATTAGCGGGAGGGCGGGGGGAGACG.

Concerning this clone itself: The read finishes 3 residues shy of the CDR3 end, and the germline J gene is used to complete it. The chain carries TRBV20-1 and TRBJ2-7, with D perhaps TRBD1 (5 bases). The germline V and J ends were trimmed by 4 bases and 0 bases, with 10 bases remaining between them. CDR1 and CDR2 from the germline V gene are DFQATT and SNEGSKA (reference sequence). This CDR3 region has 13 residues. CDR3 DNA (partial): TGCAGTGCTAAGACAGTAGCCTCCTACGAG. Amino acids: CSAKTVASYE. The entire CDR3 protein reads CSAKTVASYEQYF.

Concerning this clone itself: From the germline J gene comes the end of the CDR3, since the read stops 3 residues before it. This chain uses TRBV7-2 with TRBJ2-3; unclear D gene. The CDR3 covers 13 residues. Trimming shortened V by 5 bases and J by 2 bases, and 8 bases separated the two germline ends. The germline CDR1 and CDR2 sequences are SGHTA and FQGNSA. CDR3 amino acids: CASSLPVTDTQYF. The CDR3 bases that were read are TGTGCCAGCAGCCTCCCGGTCACAGATACG.

Remarks on this clone: At one end, the junction sequence differs from germline, possibly due to a read error. CDR3 bases read: TGCGCCAGCAGCCAAGATGGGAGGACTAACGACAATGAG. It encodes CASSQDGRTNDNE. The entire CDR3 protein is CASSQDGRTNDNEQFF. This rearrangement joins TRBV4-2 to TRBJ2-1; possible D gene TRBD2, 6 bases. The read falls 3 residues short of the CDR3 end, and the missing part is taken from the germline J gene. Germline lookup yields CDR1 LGHNA and CDR2 YNFKEQ. CDR3 length equals 16 residues.

As concerns this clone: The read is 3 residues too short to cover the CDR3 end, so that end is filled in from the germline J gene. The genes are TRBV6-2 or TRBV6-3 and TRBJ2-1; TRBD2 matches at 8 bases. In germline, CDR1 is MNHEY, CDR2 SVGEGT. This CDR3 comprises 15 residues. V shed 5 bases, J shed 7 bases, and the junction held 10 bases outside the gene matches. This CDR3 is CASSRGGPGKNEQFF. Incomplete CDR3 DNA: TGTGCCAGCAGTCGGGGGGGGCCGGGGAAAAATGAG.

The CDR3 bases that were read are TGTGCCAGCAGGCCTCAGGGGGCGGTGGCTGGC. This translates into CASRPQGAVAG. The full CDR3 protein is CASRPQGAVAGYTF. This rearrangement joins TRBV25-1 to TRBJ1-2; TRBD1 aligns across 8 bases. The read ends 3 residues shy of where the CDR3 ends; the end is completed using the germline J gene. The length of the CDR3 is 14 residues. Unmatched junction bases numbered 10, after V lost 6 bases and J lost 7 bases. From germline, CDR1 is MGHDK and CDR2 SYGVNS.

A remark on this clone: The read comes to an end 3 residues before the CDR3 does, leaving the germline J gene to fill in the end. This chain uses TRBV20-1 with TRBJ1-6; 9 bases agree with TRBD1. Germline CDR1 and CDR2: DFQATT and SNEGSKA (reference sequence). Germline trimming cut 0 bases from V and 10 bases from J; bases unmatched to any gene: 4. The CDR3 runs 14 residues. CDR3 DNA (partial): TGCAGTGCTAGAGATGGGACAGGGCCCTCACCC. Its translation: CSARDGTGPSP. The whole CDR3 reads CSARDGTGPSPLHF.

As to this clone: The CDR3 goes on 3 residues after the read ends, and that part is filled in from the germline J gene. The genes are TRBV7-2 and TRBJ1-2; D gene uncertain. The CDR3 runs 15 residues. Per germline, CDR1 SGHTA and CDR2 FQGNSA. CDR3 protein: CASSSRAPSSDTYTF. CDR3 DNA (partial): TGTGCCAGCAGCTCAAGGGCTCCTAGCTCAGATACC.

Concerning this clone: The observed sequence ends 3 residues before the CDR3 terminus, with the missing tail filled in from the germline J gene. V and J are TRBV18 and TRBJ2-3; the match to TRBD2 covers 8 bases. The CDR3 contains 16 residues. Germline V gene sequence: CDR1 KGHSH, CDR2 LQKENI. The chain's CDR3 is CASSPSISGATETQYF. Partial CDR3 DNA: TGTGCCAGCTCACCAAGCATTAGCGGGGCTACGGAGACG.

As regards this clone: Coverage ceases 3 residues before the CDR3 finishes, and the germline J gene fills in the end. V usage is TRBV6-2 or TRBV6-3 and J usage is TRBJ2-1; 7 nucleotides line up with TRBD1. The CDR3 covers 13 residues. Per the germline V gene, CDR1 is MNHEY and CDR2 is SVGEGT. V lost 8 bases, J lost 4 bases, and 5 bases stayed unmatched. This CDR3 is CASVGQFYNEQFF. Partial CDR3 DNA: TGTGCCAGCGTGGGACAGTTTTACAATGAG.